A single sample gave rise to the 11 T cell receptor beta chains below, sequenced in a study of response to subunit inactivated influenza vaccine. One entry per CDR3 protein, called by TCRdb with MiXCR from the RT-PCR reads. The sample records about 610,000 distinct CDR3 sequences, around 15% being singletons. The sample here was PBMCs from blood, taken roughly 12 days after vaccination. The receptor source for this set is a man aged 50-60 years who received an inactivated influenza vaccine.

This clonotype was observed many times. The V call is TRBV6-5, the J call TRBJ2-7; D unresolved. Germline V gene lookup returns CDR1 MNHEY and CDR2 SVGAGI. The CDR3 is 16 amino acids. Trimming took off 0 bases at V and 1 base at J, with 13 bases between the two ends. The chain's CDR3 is CASSYSFLRPSYEQYF. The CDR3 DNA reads TGTGCCAGCAGTTACTCGTTTTTGCGACCGTCCTACGAGCAGTACTTC.

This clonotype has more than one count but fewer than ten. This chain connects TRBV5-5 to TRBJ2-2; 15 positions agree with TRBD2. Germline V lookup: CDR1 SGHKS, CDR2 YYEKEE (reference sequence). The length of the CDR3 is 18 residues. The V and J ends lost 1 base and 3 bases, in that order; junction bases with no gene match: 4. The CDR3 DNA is TGTGCCAGCAGCTTGCCGGGACTAGCGGGAGGTGACACCGGGGAGCTGTTTTTT. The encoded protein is CASSLPGLAGGDTGELFF.

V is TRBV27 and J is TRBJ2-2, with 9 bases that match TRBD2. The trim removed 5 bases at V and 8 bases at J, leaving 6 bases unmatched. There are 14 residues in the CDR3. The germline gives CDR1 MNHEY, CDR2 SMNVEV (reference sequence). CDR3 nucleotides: TGTGCCAGCAGTATGCGGGAGGGCGCTGGGGAGCTGTTTTTT. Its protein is CASSMREGAGELFF.

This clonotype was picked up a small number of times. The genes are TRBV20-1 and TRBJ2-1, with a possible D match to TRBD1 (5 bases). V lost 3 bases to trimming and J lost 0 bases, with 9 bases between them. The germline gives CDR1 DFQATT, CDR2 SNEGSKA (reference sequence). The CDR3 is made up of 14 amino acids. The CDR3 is CSASKGPSYNEQFF. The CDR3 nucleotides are TGCAGTGCTAGTAAGGGGCCCTCCTACAATGAGCAGTTCTTC.

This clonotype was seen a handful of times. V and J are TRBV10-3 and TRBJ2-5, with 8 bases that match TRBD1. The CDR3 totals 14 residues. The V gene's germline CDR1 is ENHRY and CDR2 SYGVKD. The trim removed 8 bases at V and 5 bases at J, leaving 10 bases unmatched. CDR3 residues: CAIGGQAFTETQYF. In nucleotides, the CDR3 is TGTGCCATCGGGGGACAGGCCTTCACTGAGACCCAGTACTTC.

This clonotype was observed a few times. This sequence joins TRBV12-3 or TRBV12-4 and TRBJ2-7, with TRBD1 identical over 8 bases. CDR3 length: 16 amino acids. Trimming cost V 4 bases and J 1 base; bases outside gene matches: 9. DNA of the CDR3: TGTGCCAGCAGTTCCCGTCGGGACAGGAAATCCTACGAGCAGTACTTC. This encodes CASSSRRDRKSYEQYF.

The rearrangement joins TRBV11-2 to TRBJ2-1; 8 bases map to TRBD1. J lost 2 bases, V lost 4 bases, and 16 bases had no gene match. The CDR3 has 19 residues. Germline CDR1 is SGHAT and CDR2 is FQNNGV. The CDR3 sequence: CASSSKGSGQGGTYNEQFF. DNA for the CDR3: TGTGCCAGCAGCTCGAAGGGGAGTGGACAGGGAGGAACCTACAATGAGCAGTTCTTC.

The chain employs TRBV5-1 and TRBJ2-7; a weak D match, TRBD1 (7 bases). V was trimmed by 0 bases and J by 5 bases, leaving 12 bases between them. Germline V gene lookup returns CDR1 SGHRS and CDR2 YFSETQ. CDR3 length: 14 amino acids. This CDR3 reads CASSLETGRNEQYF. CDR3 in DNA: TGCGCCAGCAGCTTGGAGACAGGGAGGAACGAGCAGTACTTC.

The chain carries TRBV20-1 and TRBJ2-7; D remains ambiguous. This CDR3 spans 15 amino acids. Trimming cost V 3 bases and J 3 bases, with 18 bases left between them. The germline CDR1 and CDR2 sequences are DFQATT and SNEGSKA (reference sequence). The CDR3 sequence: CSASMDPRGVYEQYF. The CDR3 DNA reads TGCAGTGCTAGTATGGATCCCCGCGGCGTCTACGAGCAGTACTTC.

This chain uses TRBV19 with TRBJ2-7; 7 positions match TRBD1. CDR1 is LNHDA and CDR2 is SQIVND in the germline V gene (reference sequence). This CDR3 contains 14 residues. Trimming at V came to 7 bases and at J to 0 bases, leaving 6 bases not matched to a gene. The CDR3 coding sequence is TGTGCCAGTAAAATCCGGGACAGCTCCTACGAGCAGTACTTC. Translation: CASKIRDSSYEQYF.

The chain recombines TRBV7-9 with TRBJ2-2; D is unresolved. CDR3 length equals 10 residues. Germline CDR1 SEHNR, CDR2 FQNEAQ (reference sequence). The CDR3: CVVGTGELFF. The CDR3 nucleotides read TGTGTCGTGGGAACCGGGGAGCTGTTTTTT.